The subject of this entry is one TCR beta chain. Combining a sample-barcoded 5' primer with a J-beta primer mix, a second PCR ran for roughly 6 to 12 cycles. In TCRdb, the 5' RACE reads were re-called with MiXCR into one record per CDR3 protein. The data show approximately 960,000 distinct CDR3 sequences, just under 30% seen once. This specimen belongs to a study of blood T cells in healthy people across ages. The V and J ends lost 4 bases and 5 bases respectively, with 12 bases between them. This CDR3 spans 13 amino acids. From germline, CDR1 is SGHRS and CDR2 YFSETQ. These same data were also listed under a study on T cells of mothers and their children.

Specimen: blood. The sequence was obtained from a middle-aged woman in good health. The V and J genes are TRBV5-1 and TRBJ1-1; TRBD1 is a possible D gene (5 bases). Here the CDR3 reads CASSATVGTEAFF. The CDR3, as DNA: TGCGCCAGCAGCGCGACAGTGGGGACTGAAGCTTTCTTT.